This T cell receptor (beta chain) appears in the sequencing data of a study of blood T cell repertoires in COVID-19 (dated by TCRdb to 2020 to 2021). Notes on the research overall: Samples from collaborators originated in the United States, Italy and Spain and spanned both the acute and convalescent phases of COVID-19. The material from the prospective study consisted of cDNA or gDNA derived from T cells, B-cell-depleted T cells, or PBMCs. The dataset comprised deeply sampled blood TCRbeta repertoires from subjects exposed to, actively infected with, or recovered from COVID-19. The repertoires were made available in a free public database intended to serve as a resource for research on the immune response to SARS-CoV-2. Samples came from the ongoing ImmuneRACE study (first 160 participants) plus 1,254 subjects from 6 global collaborators. The sample metadata nearly always contained a de-identified subject ID, COVID-19 status, age in years and sex. Where available, HLA class I and class II types were taken from metadata supplied by the sample provider and were not determined by assay-based typing.

TCRbeta CDR3 regions were amplified from genomic DNA by means of the immunoSEQ Assay, a bias-controlled multiplex PCR. As for the original processing: The number of nucleated cells in each sample was estimated from the amplification of reference gene primers within the assay. To quantify the absolute abundance of each unique TCRbeta CDR3 rearrangement, sequence reads were collapsed and filtered. For each sample, productive Simpson clonality was calculated as the square root of Simpson's diversity index across productive rearrangements. In its TCRdb copy, this immuneACCESS table keeps in-frame sequences only and misses some clones. Where compared with another copy, unresolved V genes explain less than half of these, and the others have no known cause. V, J and clone size are taken as reported in that table, and D and trimming were inferred from the DNA itself. The sample table lists 150,000 to 200,000 clones, 90% of them with a count of one. The top ten hold 0.62% of the sample.

Of note for this clone: The specificity of this receptor is unknown. Nothing much larger sits one base from this clone, and base qualities are not available.

Broader findings and caveats from the paper: Clinical and demographic metadata were provided uncurated, with the amount varying by source and participant.

Whole blood was collected in K2EDTA tubes by collaborating institutions according to the institutions' own protocols. For TCRbeta analysis, collaborator samples were shipped as frozen whole blood, as isolated PBMCs, or as DNA extracted from either sample type. The CDR3 numbers 16 residues from cysteine through phenylalanine. CDR3 DNA only is kept here, 48 bases in frame from base 1. Per the germline V gene, SGDLS is the CDR1 and YYNGEE is the CDR2. After removal of 3 bases from V and 6 bases from J, the junction retains 9 bases not matched to a gene. The rearrangement combines TRBV9 with TRBJ2-4; 10 nucleotides in the junction match TRBD1. The source of this sequence is a man aged 45 to 65 with acute or convalescent COVID-19. Sequenced: peripheral blood. DNA sequence: TGTGCCAGCAGCGAGACGATAGGACAGGGGGGAAACATTCAGTACTTC. Its coded protein is CASSETIGQGGNIQYF. Reference TRBV9 and TRBJ2-4 proteins supply the regions before and after the CDR3; the full variable domain is: DSGVTQTPKHLITATGQRVTLRCSPRSGDLSVYWYQQSLDQGLQFLIQYYNGEERAKGNILERFSAQQFPDLHSELNLSSLELGDSALYFCASSETIGQGGNIQYFGAGTRLSVL.